Below, 17 T cell receptor beta chains from the same sample are listed, as sequenced in a study of PD-L1 blockade in urothelial cancer. Here immunoSEQ multiplex PCR was the method, and the copy in TCRdb shows in-frame clones only, minus some. Of around 22,000 clones in the sample, roughly nine tenths are singletons; the top ten hold 2.5% to 3.5%. The source material was PBMCs, sampled around atezolizumab (anti-PD-L1) treatment. The receptors originated from a middle-aged man with urothelial cancer.

The V and J genes are TRBV27 and TRBJ1-5, with 7 bases fitting TRBD1. Germline V lookup: CDR1 MNHEY, CDR2 SMNVEV (reference sequence). This CDR3 contains 14 residues. With 4 bases clipped from V and 3 bases from J, the junction kept 3 bases outside the gene matches. Here the CDR3 reads CASSSGQDNQPQHF. Here the CDR3 DNA reads TGTGCCAGCAGTTCCGGACAGGACAATCAGCCCCAGCATTTT.

This clone was found once. The chain joins TRBV7-2 to TRBJ2-7; possible D gene TRBD2, 6 bases. Germline V gives CDR1 SGHTA, CDR2 FQGNSA. This CDR3 is built from 13 residues. The V end was cut by 5 bases, the J end by 9 bases, with 17 bases between. The CDR3 sequence is CASSGTPVAPQYF. CDR3 bases: TGTGCCAGCAGCGGGACTCCCGTCGCCCCGCAGTACTTC.

This clone has only one observation. The chain has TRBV7-3 and TRBJ1-2; possibly TRBD1 for D (5 bases). The CDR3 has 15 amino acids. Per germline, CDR1 SGHTA and CDR2 FQGTGA. Trimming left V 5 bases short and J 4 bases short, with 17 bases between. The CDR3 DNA follows: TGTGCCAGCAGCCCGGAACCCCAGGGCATCTATGGCTACACCTTC. Translation: CASSPEPQGIYGYTF.

The chain links TRBV10-3 to TRBJ2-2; 10 bases line up with TRBD1. The germline V gene has CDR1 ENHRY and CDR2 SYGVKD. Trimming cost V 7 bases and J 3 bases; bases outside gene matches: 11. The CDR3 consists of 17 residues. The CDR3 nucleotides are TGTGCCATCAAGACGCCGGGACAGGGGATGTACACCGGGGAGCTGTTTTTT. It specifies CAIKTPGQGMYTGELFF.

V and J are TRBV7-8 and TRBJ1-2, with D possibly matching TRBD1 (5 bases). Germline V CDR1 and CDR2: SGHVS, FQNEAQ. This CDR3 comprises 16 residues. Between the trimmed V and J ends, which lost 0 bases and 1 base, there was a span of 12 bases. CDR3 protein: CASSLARGWGNYGYTF. CDR3 bases: TGTGCCAGCAGCTTAGCTCGGGGGTGGGGTAACTATGGCTACACCTTC. The full variable domain, rest sourced from reference TRBV7-8 and TRBJ1-2, is GAGVSQSPRYKVAKRGQDVALRCDPISGHVSLFWYQQALGQGPEFLTYFQNEAQLDKSGLPSDRFFAERPEGSVSTLKIQRTQQEDSAVYLCASSLARGWGNYGYTFGSGTRLTVV.

This rearrangement joins TRBV5-1 to TRBJ2-2, with D possibly matching TRBD2 (6 bases). V was trimmed by 9 bases and J by 9 bases, leaving 24 bases between them. There are 15 residues in the CDR3. Germline V gene lookup returns CDR1 SGHRS and CDR2 YFSETQ. The CDR3 is CATNSPSEKNRELFF. In DNA form, the CDR3 reads TGCGCCACCAACTCTCCTAGCGAGAAAAATAGGGAGCTGTTTTTT.

The chain carries TRBV5-1 and TRBJ2-5, with D uncertain. V dropped 0 bases and J dropped 1 base, with 4 bases sitting between them. The germline V gene has CDR1 SGHRS and CDR2 YFSETQ. This CDR3 is 13 amino acids long. CDR3 bases: TGCGCCAGCAGCTTGGACACCCAAGAGACCCAGTACTTC. It specifies CASSLDTQETQYF.

The V gene is TRBV19, the J gene TRBJ1-4, with 11 bases identical to TRBD1. The CDR3 totals 16 residues. Trimming at V came to 2 bases and at J to 10 bases, leaving 9 bases not matched to a gene. Germline V lookup: CDR1 LNHDA, CDR2 SQIVND (reference sequence). CDR3 coding DNA: TGTGCCAGTAGTATACCCGTCGGGACAGGGGGTGGAAAACTGTTTTTT. It is translated as CASSIPVGTGGGKLFF.

The chain links TRBV6-4 to TRBJ2-5; maybe TRBD1 (6 bases). Germline CDR1 MRHNA, CDR2 SNTAGT. V was cut by 3 bases and J by 5 bases, with 16 bases left in between. CDR3 size: 15 residues. CDR3 loop: CASSEWGQPGETQYF. The CDR3 DNA reads as TGTGCCAGCAGTGAATGGGGGCAGCCGGGGGAGACCCAGTACTTC.

This clone was observed a few times. This rearrangement joins TRBV25-1 to TRBJ1-1, with 7 bases that match TRBD1. V was pared by 8 bases and J by 1 base, with 4 bases of the junction left unmatched. Germline values: CDR1 MGHDK, CDR2 SYGVNS. This CDR3 spans 13 amino acids. CDR3 nucleotide sequence: TGTGCCAGCTCGGCAGGGGGGAACACTGAAGCTTTCTTT. This encodes CASSAGGNTEAFF.

The chain employs TRBV27 and TRBJ2-7, with 16 nucleotides matching TRBD2. The CDR3 sequence is 15 residues long. The V segment lost 5 bases and the J segment 7 bases; nucleotides outside the gene matches: 5. CDR1 is MNHEY, CDR2 SMNVEV, per germline (reference sequence). The CDR3 protein is CASSQGTSGRGEQYF. Written as DNA, the CDR3 is TGTGCCAGCAGTCAAGGGACTAGCGGGAGGGGGGAGCAGTACTTC.

V gene TRBV2 combines with J gene TRBJ1-1, with D possibly being TRBD1 (5 bases). The CDR3 is 15 amino acids. V lost 2 bases, J lost 2 bases, and 12 bases lay in between. Per the germline V gene, CDR1 is SNHLY and CDR2 is FYNNEI. The CDR3 DNA reads as TGTGCCAGCAGTGAAAGGGCCAGGGCCAACACTGAAGCTTTCTTT. Translation: CASSERARANTEAFF.

V and J are TRBV7-2 and TRBJ2-2; 13 bases align to TRBD2. The trim removed 5 bases at V and 4 bases at J, leaving 4 bases unmatched. CDR1 SGHTA and CDR2 FQGNSA come from the germline V gene. There are 16 residues in the CDR3. Here the CDR3 reads CASSRTSGSSTGELFF. The CDR3 region has the DNA TGTGCCAGCAGCCGGACTAGCGGGAGTTCCACCGGGGAGCTGTTTTTT. Full variable domain (missing parts from reference TRBV7-2 and TRBJ2-2): GAGVSQSPSNKVTEKGKDVELRCDPISGHTALYWYRQSLGQGLEFLIYFQGNSAPDKSGLPSDRFSAERTGGSVSTLTIQRTQQEDSAVYLCASSRTSGSSTGELFFGEGSRLTVL.

This clone appeared a single time. This sequence joins TRBV5-8 and TRBJ2-7; TRBD2 matches 13 bases. The V gene's germline CDR1 is SGHTS and CDR2 YDEGEE. The V and J ends lost 4 bases and 5 bases, in that order; junction bases with no gene match: 6. This CDR3 is 15 amino acids long. The CDR3 is CASSLGTSGTNEQYF. CDR3 coding DNA: TGTGCCAGCAGCCTCGGGACTAGCGGGACCAACGAGCAGTACTTC.

The chain carries TRBV19 and TRBJ2-7; tentative D call: TRBD2 (6 bases). This CDR3 is 15 amino acids long. Germline-derived CDR1 and CDR2 are LNHDA and SQIVND (reference sequence). With 5 bases removed from V and 4 bases from J, the gap between germline ends came to 18 bases. CDR3 in DNA: TGTGCCAGTAGTCTCTCCCACGGGGGTAGGTACGAGCAGTACTTC. Translation gives CASSLSHGGRYEQYF.

This chain joins TRBV15 and TRBJ2-1; no clear D. V was clipped by 1 base and J by 5 bases, with 21 bases between them. CDR1 LNHNV and CDR2 YYDKDF come from the germline V gene (reference sequence). CDR3 size: 18 residues. CDR3 DNA: TGTGCCACCAGCAGAGGGCCCTCAGGTAGTAGGTGGGACAATGAGCAGTTCTTC. As protein: CATSRGPSGSRWDNEQFF. The full variable domain, in which reference TRBV15 and TRBJ2-1 provide the parts outside the CDR3, is DAMVIQNPRYQVTQFGKPVTLSCSQTLNHNVMYWYQQKSSQAPKLLFHYYDKDFNNEADTPDNFQSRRPNTSFCFLDIRSPGLGDTAMYLCATSRGPSGSRWDNEQFFGPGTRLTVL.

The chain is built from TRBV30 and TRBJ2-5; TRBD2 matches 7 bases. V dropped 4 bases and J dropped 4; count of bases not matched to a gene: 3. Germline lookup yields CDR1 GTSNPN and CDR2 SVGIG (reference sequence). The CDR3 extends over 12 amino acids. CDR3 in amino acids: CAWTSGGETQYF. The CDR3 DNA reads TGTGCCTGGACCTCGGGGGGAGAGACCCAGTACTTC.